These 26 T cell receptor beta chains share one sample of origin, sequenced in a study of molecular identifiers for immune sequencing clone quantification. TCRdb ran MiXCR on the PCR reads and lists one entry per CDR3 protein. The repertoire holds about 640,000 distinct CDR3 sequences, with roughly 21% as singletons. Sequencing input: naive CD8+ T cells from blood, with Jurkat cell RNA spiked in. The subset here: FACS-sorted CD8+CD4-CCR7+CD45RA+ naive T cells. Receptor source: a human donor in good health. Some libraries in this study had Jurkat cell RNA spiked in.

This clonotype was detected many times. This sequence joins TRBV19 and TRBJ2-6, with TRBD2 identical over 10 bases. V dropped 1 base and J dropped 2; count of bases not matched to a gene: 5. This CDR3 is built from 18 residues. Germline V lookup: CDR1 LNHDA, CDR2 SQIVND (reference sequence). For the CDR3, the DNA is TGTGCCAGTAGTATAGTCCCTAGCGGGAGAACTGGGGCCAACGTCCTGACTTTC. Protein sequence: CASSIVPSGRTGANVLTF.

This clonotype was observed a few times. The V and J genes are TRBV5-8 and TRBJ2-7; 9 bases align to TRBD2. The V gene end was trimmed by 5 bases and the J gene end by 4 bases; junction bases not matched to a gene: 4. The germline gives CDR1 SGHTS, CDR2 YDEGEE. CDR3 length: 13 amino acids. CDR3: CASRGLANYEQYF. CDR3 nucleotides: TGTGCCAGCAGAGGACTAGCGAATTACGAGCAGTACTTC.

This clonotype came up many times. V is TRBV27 and J is TRBJ2-5; D perhaps matches TRBD2 (6 bases). Germline V gene lookup returns CDR1 MNHEY and CDR2 SMNVEV (reference sequence). The CDR3 extends over 17 amino acids. The V and J ends lost 5 bases and 4 bases respectively, with 23 bases between them. The CDR3 is CASSPIRLSGGAETQYF. The CDR3 DNA follows: TGTGCCAGCAGTCCTATCAGACTTAGCGGCGGGGCAGAGACCCAGTACTTC.

This clonotype has a handful of counts. This chain links TRBV28 with TRBJ2-1, with D possibly matching TRBD2 (6 bases). The germline V and J ends were trimmed by 11 bases and 3 bases, with 14 bases remaining between them. Germline loops: CDR1 MDHEN, CDR2 SYDVKM. The CDR3 has 13 amino acids. The CDR3, as DNA: TGTGCCGTCTCCTCTAGCGTCTACAATGAGCAGTTCTTC. It yields the protein CAVSSSVYNEQFF.

The gene calls are TRBV4-1 and TRBJ2-7, with TRBD2 as a possible D gene (5 bases). Trimming removed 4 bases from V and 3 bases from J, with 13 bases in between. The V gene's germline CDR1 is MGHRA and CDR2 YSYEKL. This CDR3 spans 14 amino acids. The CDR3: CASSLERWDYEQYF. The CDR3 bases are TGCGCCAGCAGCCTAGAGCGGTGGGACTACGAGCAGTACTTC.

In this sample, this clonotype turned up many times. The chain combines TRBV30 with TRBJ2-2; D uncertain. Germline V gene lookup returns CDR1 GTSNPN and CDR2 SVGIG (reference sequence). The ends were cut back, 0 bases at V and 6 bases at J, with 8 bases in the middle. CDR3 length equals 13 residues. This CDR3 reads CAWSVVKPGELFF. For the CDR3, the DNA is TGTGCCTGGAGTGTAGTGAAGCCCGGGGAGCTGTTTTTT.

This clonotype was detected many times. The V call is TRBV29-1, the J call TRBJ2-1; 8 bases agree with TRBD2. V was pared by 6 bases and J by 13 bases, with 14 bases of the junction left unmatched. The CDR3 is made up of 13 amino acids. Germline V gives CDR1 SQVTM, CDR2 ANQGSEA. The CDR3 bases are TGCAGCGTAGGGACTAGTCGAAGCCCCGAACAGTTCTTC. Its protein product is CSVGTSRSPEQFF.

Of note for this clonotype: An end of the junction differs from the germline gene, which may be a read error. The chain has TRBV6-2 or TRBV6-3 and TRBJ2-1, with D uncertain. CDR1 is MNHEY, CDR2 SVGEGT, per germline. The CDR3 runs to 15 residues. The CDR3: CAGTLDLSSYNEQLF. CDR3 coding DNA: TGTGCCGGCACCCTGGACCTAAGCTCCTACAATGAGCAGCTCTTC.

In regard to this clonotype: This may come from a read error, since a much larger clone is one base off. This chain joins TRBV5-6 and TRBJ2-6, with a possible D match to TRBD1 (6 bases). The CDR3 has 18 residues. Germline-derived CDR1 and CDR2 are SGHDT and YYEEEE. This CDR3 is CASNIRGEVHSGADVLTF. The CDR3, as DNA: TGTGCCAGCAATATCAGGGGAGAAGTACACTCTGGGGCCGACGTCCTGACTTTC.

About this clonotype: A read error is possible here, since a much larger clone lies one base away. The rearrangement joins TRBV6-1 to TRBJ2-7; TRBD1 might be the D (5 bases). This CDR3 region has 13 residues. CDR1 is MNHNS, CDR2 SASEGT, per germline. The CDR3 here is CAGRDRVSYEQYF. The CDR3 nucleotides are TGTGCCGGCAGAGACAGAGTTTCCTACGAGCAGTACTTC.

DNA for the CDR3: TGTGCCTGGAAGGGCCCATGGTACGTCGATGAGCAGTTCTTC. Amino acids: CAWKGPWYVDEQFF. The chain is built from TRBV30 and TRBJ2-1; D gene uncertain. V gave up 4 bases and J gave up 8 bases, with 18 bases separating them. The CDR3 is 14 amino acids. Germline CDR1 GTSNPN, CDR2 SVGIG (reference sequence).

There are many counts of this clonotype. The chain has TRBV2 and TRBJ2-5; 7 bases are shared with TRBD2. CDR3 length equals 14 residues. Germline V gives CDR1 SNHLY, CDR2 FYNNEI. With V trimmed by 7 bases and J by 3 bases, 8 bases remained unmatched. The CDR3 loop is CASTPRAGEETQYF. The CDR3 nucleotides read TGTGCCAGCACCCCCAGGGCGGGGGAAGAGACCCAGTACTTC. Full variable domain (missing parts from reference TRBV2 and TRBJ2-5): EPEVTQTPSHQVTQMGQEVILRCVPISNHLYFYWYRQILGQKVEFLVSFYNNEISEKSEIFDDQFSVERPDGSNFTLKIRSTKLEDSAMYFCASTPRAGEETQYFGPGTRLLVL.

This clonotype was observed many times. The chain couples TRBV30 to TRBJ2-3; D is unclear. This CDR3 spans 13 amino acids. Trimming took off 2 bases at V and 5 bases at J, with 11 bases between the two ends. Germline V gives CDR1 GTSNPN, CDR2 SVGIG (reference sequence). CDR3 sequence reads: CAWSKIDGDTQYF. The CDR3 coding sequence is TGTGCCTGGAGTAAGATCGATGGAGATACGCAGTATTTT.

Details on this clonotype: A clone one base away is much larger, so this may be a read error. V usage is TRBV30 and J usage is TRBJ2-7, with TRBD2 identical over 8 bases. Germline V CDR1 and CDR2: GTSNPN, SVGIG (reference sequence). This CDR3 has 12 residues. The V gene end was trimmed by 6 bases and the J gene end by 6 bases; junction bases not matched to a gene: 7. CDR3 amino acids: CACRDGGGEQYF. The CDR3 DNA follows: TGTGCCTGCCGGGACGGGGGGGGCGAGCAGTACTTC.

In this sample, this clonotype turned up a few times. The chain uses TRBV20-1 and TRBJ2-7; D is possibly TRBD1 (5 bases). The V gene's germline CDR1 is DFQATT and CDR2 SNEGSKA (reference sequence). Trimming removed 0 bases from V and 0 bases from J, with 12 bases in between. The CDR3 runs 15 residues. CDR3 DNA: TGCAGTGCTAGAGATCTCGACAGTTTCTCCTACGAGCAGTACTTC. Translation: CSARDLDSFSYEQYF.

The chain employs TRBV29-1 and TRBJ1-4; D is uncertain. CDR3 length equals 12 residues. Germline CDR1 and CDR2: SQVTM and ANQGSEA. Trimming pared 5 bases from V and 0 bases from J, leaving 4 bases between. CDR3 in amino acids: CSVIATNEKLFF. Here the CDR3 DNA reads TGCAGCGTTATAGCAACTAATGAAAAACTGTTTTTT.

Concerning this clonotype itself: An end of the junction differs from the germline gene, which may be a read error. The chain has TRBV16 and TRBJ2-7; D is undetermined. This CDR3 has 12 amino acids. Germline loops: CDR1 KGHSY, CDR2 FQNENV. Written as DNA, the CDR3 is TGTGCCAGCAGCCGAGGCAGCTACAAGCAGTACTTC. It translates to CASSRGSYKQYF.

Remarks on this clonotype: A much larger clone lies one base from this, so it may be a read error. This chain connects TRBV4-3 to TRBJ2-7; 12 nucleotides agree with TRBD1. CDR3 size: 16 residues. V shed 2 bases, J shed 8 bases, and the junction held 10 bases outside the gene matches. Germline CDR1 reads LGHNA; CDR2 reads YSLEER. CDR3 sequence: CASSQKTGTGGGKQYF. The CDR3 DNA is TGCGCCAGCAGCCAAAAAACCGGGACAGGGGGCGGCAAGCAGTACTTC.

In its sample, this clonotype was seen many times. The chain recombines TRBV18 with TRBJ2-1; D is undetermined. The V and J ends lost 3 bases and 7 bases respectively, with 16 bases between them. Germline loops: CDR1 KGHSH, CDR2 LQKENI. This CDR3 has 15 residues. The DNA for the CDR3 is TGTGCCAGCTCACCGGAAGTGGTAGGGTATAATGAGCAGTTCTTC. It specifies CASSPEVVGYNEQFF.

In its sample, this clonotype was seen a few times. The rearrangement uses TRBV29-1 and TRBJ2-1; 7 bases match TRBD2. CDR3 length equals 16 residues. Germline V CDR1 and CDR2: SQVTM, ANQGSEA. The V segment lost 0 bases and the J segment 7 bases; nucleotides outside the gene matches: 12. The CDR3 DNA is TGCAGCGTTGAAGATTGGGAGGGAGGGCCTGTTAATGAGCAGTTCTTC. It codes for CSVEDWEGGPVNEQFF.

This clonotype was seen only a few times. DNA for the CDR3: TGTGCCAGCAGTGACCGGGCCTACTACGAGCAGTACTTC. This sequence encodes CASSDRAYYEQYF. This chain connects TRBV6-1 to TRBJ2-7; D is undetermined. Germline V gene sequence: CDR1 MNHNS, CDR2 SASEGT. CDR3 size: 13 residues. The V end lost 3 bases, the J end lost 3 bases, and 9 bases lay between the germline ends.

The chain links TRBV6-1 to TRBJ2-7; unclear D gene. The CDR3 spans 15 residues. Trimming removed 2 bases at V and 1 base at J, with 12 bases between. Germline V gives CDR1 MNHNS, CDR2 SASEGT. This CDR3 is CASSETISSSYEQYF. The CDR3 DNA reads TGTGCCAGCAGTGAAACTATTTCCTCTTCCTACGAGCAGTACTTC.

V and J are TRBV7-9 and TRBJ2-5; 10 bases map to TRBD1. V dropped 5 bases and J dropped 5; count of bases not matched to a gene: 11. The CDR3 is 16 amino acids. The germline V gene encodes CDR1 SEHNR and CDR2 FQNEAQ (reference sequence). The CDR3 DNA follows: TGTGCCAGCAGCCCACGGGGACAGGGGACGGAGGAGACCCAGTACTTC. This sequence encodes CASSPRGQGTEETQYF.

This clonotype was recorded many times. V usage is TRBV4-3 and J usage is TRBJ2-1; maybe TRBD2 (5 bases). Germline V CDR1 and CDR2: LGHNA, YSLEER. This CDR3 has 14 amino acids. V lost 0 bases to trimming and J lost 5 bases, with 8 bases between them. CDR3 region: CASSQEDGDNEQFF. CDR3 nucleotide sequence: TGCGCCAGCAGCCAAGAGGACGGGGACAATGAGCAGTTCTTC.

The chain combines TRBV30 with TRBJ1-5, with D perhaps TRBD1 (6 bases). Trimming took 1 base from V and 3 from J, leaving 10 bases between them. This CDR3 is 14 amino acids long. The germline V gene encodes CDR1 GTSNPN and CDR2 SVGIG (reference sequence). CDR3 sequence reads: CAWSGGQTNQPQHF. The CDR3, as DNA: TGTGCCTGGAGTGGAGGACAGACCAATCAGCCCCAGCATTTT.

This clonotype has at least ten counts. The V call is TRBV12-3 or TRBV12-4, the J call TRBJ1-5, with D possibly being TRBD1 (6 bases). Trimming stripped 4 bases from V and 2 bases from J, with 12 bases between. The CDR3 runs to 15 residues. The CDR3 DNA reads TGTGCCAGCAGTTGGACAGCGGGCGGCAATCAGCCCCAGCATTTT. Translated: CASSWTAGGNQPQHF.